This note documents a single T cell receptor (beta chain) sequence. This CDR3 is built from 15 residues. Trimming took 3 bases from V and 1 from J, leaving 7 bases between them. Germline lookup yields CDR1 MDHEN and CDR2 SYDVKM. The data were taken from a study of blood T cell repertoires in COVID-19. Overall study: Acute-phase and convalescent COVID-19 samples originated in the United States, Italy and Spain. T cells, B-cell-depleted T cells, or PBMCs supplied cDNA or gDNA.

In the original analysis: Estimated nucleated cell counts came from reference gene primer amplification. The repertoire was sequenced with immunoSEQ multiplex PCR; TCRdb's copy has only in-frame clones and lacks some. V and J calls and clone size are those listed in that table; D and trimming were worked out from the DNA. The table shows 110,000 to 150,000 clones, with around 87% occurring only once. The genes are TRBV28 and TRBJ1-6; D is unresolved. The sequenced sample consisted of peripheral blood. This TCR was sampled from a human donor in a cohort sampled during active COVID-19. The CDR3 reads CASSFRQSYNSPLHF. DNA for the CDR3: TGTGCCAGCAGTTTCCGACAATCCTATAATTCACCCCTCCACTTT. Full variable domain (rest looked up from reference TRBV28 and TRBJ1-6): DVKVTQSSRYLVKRTGEKVFLECVQDMDHENMFWYRQDPGLGLRLIYFSYDVKMKEKGDIPEGYSVSREKKERFSLILESASTNQTSMYLCASSFRQSYNSPLHFGNGTRLTVT.